The entry below gives a single T cell receptor (beta chain) sequence along with its context. No antigen is known for it. Base qualities are missing; no much larger clone stands one base away. This sample was taken from a study of blood T cell repertoires in COVID-19 (TCRdb year 2020). About the full investigation: Collaborator samples came from the United States, Italy and Spain and covered acute and convalescent phases of COVID-19. HLA class I and class II types, where available, came from metadata supplied by the sample provider rather than from assay-based typing. Samples were obtained from the ongoing ImmuneRACE study (first 160 participants) and from over 1,000 subjects provided by 6 global collaborators. Sample metadata almost always included a de-identified subject ID, COVID-19 status, age in years and sex. Subjects who had been exposed to COVID-19, were actively infected with it, or had recovered from it provided the deeply sampled blood TCRbeta repertoires that made up the dataset. The repertoires were made available in a free public database intended to serve as a resource for research on the immune response to SARS-CoV-2. The prospective study material was composed of cDNA or gDNA derived from T cells, B-cell-depleted T cells, or PBMCs. What the study reported, not specific to this receptor: The amount of clinical and demographic metadata varied by source and participant and was provided uncurated.

Between the V and J ends, shortened by 5 bases and 4 bases respectively, the junction contains 8 bases. CDR1 and CDR2 are drawn from the germline V gene (reference sequence): DFQATT, SNEGSKA. The CDR3 starts with the cysteine, ends with the phenylalanine, and has 11 residues. Here the CDR3 DNA is all that survives: 33 bases in frame from base 1. The immunoSEQ Assay, a bias-controlled multiplex PCR, was used to amplify TCRbeta CDR3 regions from genomic DNA. For the original study's pipeline: Nucleated cell counts per sample were estimated from amplification of reference gene primers within the assay. To quantify the absolute abundance of each unique TCRbeta CDR3 rearrangement, sequence reads were collapsed and filtered. For each sample, productive Simpson clonality was calculated by taking the square root of Simpson's diversity index across productive rearrangements. The immuneACCESS repertoire file appears here via TCRdb, limited to in-frame rearrangements. These files lack a portion of the clones; in checked studies, under half of the deficit traces to unresolved V genes, and the cause of the others is not known. V and J calls and clone size are as listed in that table; D and trimming were resolved from the DNA. Within this sample are roughly 100,000 clones, with 85% to 90% of them counted one time only. The top ten hold 32% of the sample.

The collaborating institutions used their own protocols to collect whole blood in K2EDTA tubes. For TCRbeta analysis, collaborator samples were shipped as frozen whole blood, as isolated PBMCs, or as DNA extracted from either sample type. The sequence is built from TRBV20-1 and TRBJ1-1; matching of 5 bases hints at TRBD1 as the D gene. The origin of this receptor is a woman older than 75 with acute or convalescent COVID-19. Input material: peripheral blood. The bases read TGCAGTGCTGCTAGGGGCACTGAAGCTTTCTTT. Its protein is CSAARGTEAFF.